This T cell receptor beta chain was recorded in a study of T cell repertoires in cytomegalovirus infection. Study-level findings and limits: In two of eight donors, the top clonotype was HLA-C-restricted CMV-specific.

TCRdb redid the calling of the reads with MiXCR, one entry per CDR3 protein. Here the sample spans around 290,000 distinct CDR3 sequences, about 25% being singletons. Germline assignment: CDR1 MNHNY and CDR2 SVGAGI (reference sequence). V shed 6 bases and J 4 bases; nucleotides not matched to a gene: 4. This CDR3 has 14 amino acids. Notes on this clonotype: As yet, its antigen is unknown.

Sequencing used PBMCs. This chain uses TRBV6-6 with TRBJ1-5; TRBD1 aligns across 9 bases. The sequence was obtained from a human donor in good health (CMV status not recorded). Some clones in this sample may be carry-over from other donors' samples. The CDR3 nucleotides read TGTGCCAGCAGAACAGGGGGCCGTAATCAGCCCCAGCATTTT. Translated, it gives CASRTGGRNQPQHF.